These 21 T cell receptor beta chains were sequenced from one sample in a study of blood T cell repertoires in COVID-19. The table came from immunoSEQ multiplex PCR; TCRdb's copy has only in-frame clones and leaves some out. The sample consists of around 300,000 clones, around nine tenths of them appearing once. Sequencing was done on a sample of PBMCs or T cells enriched from blood (not recorded which). The receptors stem from a middle-aged woman who had recovered from COVID-19.

This clone was seen ten or more times. The chain links TRBV12-5 to TRBJ2-7; perhaps TRBD1 as D (6 bases). V was trimmed by 4 bases and J by 7 bases, leaving 11 bases between them. Germline V CDR1 and CDR2: LGHNT, FRNRAP. This CDR3 is 12 amino acids long. CDR3 coding DNA: TGTGCTAGTGGTTCTTTTACAGGGGAGCAGTACTTC. This sequence encodes CASGSFTGEQYF.

This clone was observed a single time. The rearrangement uses TRBV29-1 and TRBJ1-4; the D gene is possibly TRBD1 (6 bases). CDR1 is SQVTM, CDR2 ANQGSEA, per germline. The V gene lost 6 bases and the J gene lost 5 bases, with 13 bases spanning the gap. This CDR3 region has 13 residues. The CDR3 DNA reads TGCAGCGTGGCGGACAGACGGAATGAAAAACTGTTTTTT. Its translation is CSVADRRNEKLFF.

This clone turned up a few times. The chain recombines TRBV2 with TRBJ1-2, with 11 bases aligning to TRBD1. This CDR3 contains 14 residues. Germline lookup yields CDR1 SNHLY and CDR2 FYNNEI. The ends lost 6 bases at V and 13 bases at J; junction bases unmatched: 13. CDR3 residues: CASRGGYGQGAVTF. CDR3 nucleotide sequence: TGTGCCAGCAGGGGCGGGTACGGACAGGGGGCGGTCACCTTC.

The genes are TRBV2 and TRBJ2-7; a possible D gene is TRBD1 (5 bases). The germline V gene has CDR1 SNHLY and CDR2 FYNNEI. CDR3 length equals 12 residues. With 2 bases removed from V and 8 bases from J, the gap between germline ends came to 10 bases. CDR3 in amino acids: CASSEYRTQQYF. CDR3 DNA: TGTGCCAGCAGTGAATACAGGACCCAGCAGTACTTC.

The CDR3: CASSLEVYSYNEQFF. In DNA, the CDR3 is TGTGCCAGCAGTTTAGAGGTGTACTCCTACAATGAGCAGTTCTTC. The gene calls are TRBV27 and TRBJ2-1, with unresolved D. CDR3 length: 15 residues. The V gene lost 2 bases and the J gene lost 0 bases, with 8 bases spanning the gap. Germline V gene data show CDR1 as MNHEY and CDR2 as SMNVEV (reference sequence).

The rearrangement uses TRBV5-1 and TRBJ2-5, with TRBD1 matching 7 bases. The trim removed 4 bases at V and 2 bases at J, leaving 5 bases unmatched. Germline V gene data show CDR1 as SGHRS and CDR2 as YFSETQ. The CDR3 consists of 14 residues. The CDR3 nucleotides read TGCGCCAGCAGCCCCGGGACAGAACAAGAGACCCAGTACTTC. Its protein product is CASSPGTEQETQYF.

The chain recombines TRBV2 with TRBJ2-6; unclear D gene. Between the trimmed V and J ends, which lost 5 bases and 2 bases, there was a span of 10 bases. Germline CDR1 SNHLY, CDR2 FYNNEI. There are 15 residues in the CDR3. For the CDR3, the DNA is TGTGCCAGCAGTACGTCAGGAACTGGGGCCAACGTCCTGACTTTC. This codes for CASSTSGTGANVLTF.

In its sample, this clone was seen a few times. V and J are TRBV11-2 and TRBJ2-7, with D possibly being TRBD1 (6 bases). The CDR3 runs to 14 residues. V shed 7 bases and J shed 6 bases, with 19 bases lying between them. Germline V gives CDR1 SGHAT, CDR2 FQNNGV. The CDR3 nucleotides read TGTGCCAGCACCACTTTCAGGGGAAGTGGCGAGCAGTACTTC. Protein product: CASTTFRGSGEQYF.

The chain combines TRBV27 with TRBJ2-7, with 8 nucleotides matching TRBD1. Trimming cost V 6 bases and J 3 bases; bases outside gene matches: 10. The CDR3 runs to 15 residues. Germline assignment: CDR1 MNHEY and CDR2 SMNVEV (reference sequence). CDR3 amino acids: CASSLSDRVGYEQYF. CDR3 DNA sequence: TGTGCCAGCAGCCTTTCGGACAGGGTGGGCTACGAGCAGTACTTC.

The V gene is TRBV5-4, the J gene TRBJ1-6, with D hard to call. Looked up from germline, CDR1 is SGHNT and CDR2 is YYREEE (reference sequence). The CDR3 has 15 residues. V was clipped by 4 bases and J by 7 bases, with 15 bases between them. CDR3 residues: CASSEGQSDNSPLHF. The CDR3 DNA is TGTGCCAGCAGCGAAGGTCAGAGCGACAATTCACCCCTCCACTTT.

Of note for this clone: This specimen includes other DNA sequences encoding the same CDR3. The J gene is TRBJ2-6, the V gene TRBV7-2, with D possibly matching TRBD1 (6 bases). V dropped 5 bases and J dropped 1 base, with 12 bases sitting between them. This CDR3 has 16 residues. CDR1 SGHTA and CDR2 FQGNSA come from the germline V gene. The CDR3 is CASSPRGGSGANVLTF. CDR3 DNA sequence: TGTGCCAGCAGCCCCAGGGGTGGTTCTGGGGCCAACGTCCTGACTTTC.

This chain connects TRBV5-5 to TRBJ1-4; TRBD1 matches at 7 bases. Unmatched junction bases numbered 9, after V lost 4 bases and J lost 6 bases. The CDR3 runs to 15 residues. Germline assignment: CDR1 SGHKS and CDR2 YYEKEE (reference sequence). In DNA, the CDR3 is TGTGCCAGCAGCACCTCCGGGACAGCTTATGAAAAACTGTTTTTT. Translation gives CASSTSGTAYEKLFF.

This chain joins TRBV18 and TRBJ1-1; D is uncertain. V was shortened by 6 bases and J by 3 bases, with 11 bases between the two germline ends. Looked up from germline, CDR1 is KGHSH and CDR2 is LQKENI. This CDR3 spans 13 amino acids. Here the CDR3 DNA reads TGTGCCAGCTCCACCGGGTGGGACACTGAAGCTTTCTTT. Amino acid sequence: CASSTGWDTEAFF.

V and J are TRBV3-1 (or the pseudogene TRBV3-2) and TRBJ1-6, with 12 bases that match TRBD1. J was trimmed by 7 bases and V by 2 bases; bases with no gene match: 3. The CDR3 totals 16 residues. Germline V gene data show CDR1 as LGHDT and CDR2 as YNNKEL (reference sequence). The CDR3 is CASSQRDRGQNSPLHF. CDR3 in DNA: TGTGCCAGCAGCCAAAGGGACAGGGGGCAAAATTCACCCCTCCACTTT.

Worth noting for this clone: This sample includes further DNA sequences coding for the same CDR3. The chain links TRBV30 to TRBJ1-1, with D possibly being TRBD1 (6 bases). The CDR3 contains 13 residues. V was cut by 3 bases and J by 0 bases, with 8 bases left in between. The germline CDR1 and CDR2 sequences are GTSNPN and SVGIG (reference sequence). This CDR3 reads CAWRGQLNTEAFF. The CDR3 DNA reads as TGTGCCTGGAGGGGACAACTGAACACTGAAGCTTTCTTT.

CDR3 residues: CASSVAASGQETQYF. Here the CDR3 DNA reads TGTGCCAGCAGCGTAGCGGCTAGCGGCCAAGAGACCCAGTACTTC. The rearrangement joins TRBV9 to TRBJ2-5, with 7 bases lining up with TRBD2. Germline V gene sequence: CDR1 SGDLS, CDR2 YYNGEE. The CDR3 contains 15 residues. The junction had 3 bases not matched to a gene; V was cut back by 0 bases and J by 1 base. The full variable domain, its missing parts supplied by reference TRBV9 and TRBJ2-5, is DSGVTQTPKHLITATGQRVTLRCSPRSGDLSVYWYQQSLDQGLQFLIQYYNGEERAKGNILERFSAQQFPDLHSELNLSSLELGDSALYFCASSVAASGQETQYFGPGTRLLVL.

In its sample, this clone was seen a few times. The chain carries TRBV28 and TRBJ2-5; possibly TRBD2 for D (6 bases). The CDR3 runs 15 residues. The V and J ends lost 0 bases and 1 base respectively, with 9 bases between them. Germline values: CDR1 MDHEN, CDR2 SYDVKM. CDR3 DNA sequence: TGTGCCAGCAGTTTATGGGGGGGTCGCCAAGAGACCCAGTACTTC. Translated, it gives CASSLWGGRQETQYF.

The rearrangement uses TRBV5-1 and TRBJ2-7; a weak D match, TRBD1 (6 bases). Trimming left V 0 bases short and J 4 bases short, with 11 bases between. The germline CDR1 and CDR2 sequences are SGHRS and YFSETQ. The CDR3 is 14 residues long. The CDR3 DNA sequence: TGCGCCAGCAGCTTGGAGCAGGGGAAGTACGAGCAGTACTTC. It yields the protein CASSLEQGKYEQYF.

The gene calls are TRBV2 and TRBJ1-1, with D perhaps TRBD1 (6 bases). The CDR3 length is 13 residues. The ends were cut back, 7 bases at V and 1 base at J, with 10 bases in the middle. Germline CDR1 and CDR2: SNHLY and FYNNEI. The CDR3 is CASIPGQNTEAFF. Here the CDR3 DNA reads TGTGCCAGCATCCCGGGACAGAACACTGAAGCTTTCTTT.

This clone was seen once. The chain links TRBV27 to TRBJ1-2, with TRBD1 matching 10 bases. V shed 4 bases, J shed 8 bases, and the junction held 7 bases outside the gene matches. This CDR3 contains 14 residues. Per germline, CDR1 MNHEY and CDR2 SMNVEV (reference sequence). The CDR3 DNA follows: TGTGCCAGCAGTTCGGGACAGGGGAGGGGCGGCTACACCTTC. This sequence encodes CASSSGQGRGGYTF.

The V and J genes are TRBV4-1 and TRBJ1-3; unclear D gene. Trimming removed 1 base from V and 7 bases from J, with 14 bases in between. The CDR3 is made up of 15 amino acids. CDR1 and CDR2 (germline): MGHRA, YSYEKL. CDR3 residues: CASSQASRSPNTIYF. Written as DNA, the CDR3 is TGCGCCAGCAGCCAAGCGTCGAGGTCGCCCAACACCATATATTTT.